This T cell receptor (beta chain) was retrieved from a study of cytomegalovirus exposure and HLA in healthy donors. The study's findings and limits: As a later analysis revealed, the rate of TCR association differed by HLA locus, with DRB1 most and HLA-C fewest. A prior analysis recorded that most TCR beta V segments were productive about 87% or about 30% of the time.

To note about this clone: Its antigen is not known.

The PCR was carried out with 60 Vbeta primers and 13 Jbeta primers. As originally analysed: A later analysis counted about 80 million unique TCR beta chains, 9.5 million to 12 million shared. Some clones are missing from TCRdb's copy, which holds only in-frame ones; the method was immunoSEQ multiplex PCR. The DNA was the basis for D and trimming; V, J and clone size are from that table. The repertoire holds around 150,000 clones, roughly three quarters seen once, with over 1.1% in the top ten. The CDR3 is 15 residues long. V lost 5 bases, J lost 6 bases, and 10 bases stayed unmatched. Germline lookup yields CDR1 SGHDT and CDR2 YYEEEE. Although they were nominally healthy when sampled, donors likely had unrecorded immune exposures.

The TCR originated in a man aged 55-75 years in good health and CMV-seronegative. Sequenced material: PBMCs. This chain connects TRBV5-6 to TRBJ1-2; 10 bases match TRBD1. The CDR3 spells CASSRDRGQVDGYTF. The CDR3 DNA reads as TGTGCCAGCAGTCGCGACAGGGGGCAAGTCGATGGCTACACCTTC.